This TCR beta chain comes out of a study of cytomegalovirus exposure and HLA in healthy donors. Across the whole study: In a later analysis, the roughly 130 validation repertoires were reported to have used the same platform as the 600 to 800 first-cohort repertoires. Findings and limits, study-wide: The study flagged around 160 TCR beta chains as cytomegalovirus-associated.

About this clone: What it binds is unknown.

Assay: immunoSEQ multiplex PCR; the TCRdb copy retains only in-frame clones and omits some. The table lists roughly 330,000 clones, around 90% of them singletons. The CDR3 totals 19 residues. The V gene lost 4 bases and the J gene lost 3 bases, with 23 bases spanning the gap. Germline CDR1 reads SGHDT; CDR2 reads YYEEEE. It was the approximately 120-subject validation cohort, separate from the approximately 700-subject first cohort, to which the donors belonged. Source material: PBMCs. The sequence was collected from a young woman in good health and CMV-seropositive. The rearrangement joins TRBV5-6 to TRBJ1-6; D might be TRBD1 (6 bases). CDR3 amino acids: CASSGGVRGESFYNSPLHF. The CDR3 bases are TGTGCCAGCAGCGGTGGGGTAAGGGGGGAAAGTTTCTATAATTCACCCCTCCACTTT.